This is a list of T cell receptor beta chains from one sample in a study of chemoradiotherapy in HPV16-positive cancers. Clones were read by immunoSEQ multiplex PCR, and TCRdb kept only the in-frame ones, dropping some. The sample lists 5,400 or so clones; over 55% were seen once. The sequenced sample was tumor tissue, obtained from a patient who underwent chemoradiotherapy. The receptors originated from a human donor with HPV-associated anogenital cancer. Each CDR3 is given with its conserved first and last residue. The order of the fields is V gene, J gene, D gene, clone size, CDR3 protein, CDR3 DNA. D genes are given only for firm matches. Clone size is not always given. Where it is, it says once, few, many or a class for expanded clones.

V gene: TRBV7-2; J gene: TRBJ2-1; D gene: TRBD1; clone size: -; CDR3 protein: CASSVPGQGLYNEQFF; CDR3 DNA: TGTGCCAGCAGCGTTCCGGGACAGGGCCTATACAATGAGCAGTTCTTC
V gene: TRBV6-5; J gene: TRBJ1-5; D gene: TRBD1; clone size: -; CDR3 protein: CASRGTEVSNQPQHF; CDR3 DNA: TGTGCCAGCAGGGGGACAGAGGTTAGCAATCAGCCCCAGCATTTT
V gene: TRBV5-1; J gene: TRBJ1-3; D gene: TRBD1; clone size: -; CDR3 protein: CASSPNRGGNTIYF; CDR3 DNA: TGCGCCAGCAGCCCGAACAGGGGCGGAAACACCATATATTTT
V gene: TRBV7-9; J gene: TRBJ2-1; D gene: -; clone size: few; CDR3 protein: CASSDDWRGSYNEQFF; CDR3 DNA: TGTGCCAGCAGCGATGACTGGCGCGGATCCTACAATGAGCAGTTCTTC
V gene: TRBV7-9; J gene: TRBJ2-7; D gene: -; clone size: -; CDR3 protein: CASSLTGLAEQYF; CDR3 DNA: TGTGCCAGCAGCTTAACAGGGCTGGCCGAGCAGTACTTC
V gene: TRBV11-2; J gene: TRBJ2-7; D gene: TRBD1; clone size: -; CDR3 protein: CASSSGTGLYF; CDR3 DNA: TGTGCCAGCAGCTCCGGGACAGGCCTGTACTTC
V gene: TRBV5-8; J gene: TRBJ2-7; D gene: -; clone size: -; CDR3 protein: CASSLAGRVGYEQYF; CDR3 DNA: TGTGCCAGCAGCTTGGCCGGCAGGGTAGGTTACGAGCAGTACTTC
V gene: TRBV27; J gene: TRBJ2-1; D gene: -; clone size: -; CDR3 protein: CASSLRGVSSYNEQFF; CDR3 DNA: TGTGCCAGCAGTTTAAGAGGGGTGAGCTCCTACAATGAGCAGTTCTTC
V gene: TRBV6-1; J gene: TRBJ2-2; D gene: -; clone size: -; CDR3 protein: CASSERGDTGELFF; CDR3 DNA: TGTGCCAGCAGTGAGCGGGGCGACACCGGGGAGCTGTTTTTT
V gene: TRBV28; J gene: TRBJ2-5; D gene: -; clone size: -; CDR3 protein: CASSMTRAETQYF; CDR3 DNA: TGTGCCAGCAGCATGACCCGGGCGGAGACCCAGTACTTC
V gene: TRBV4-1; J gene: TRBJ1-1; D gene: -; clone size: hyperexpanded; CDR3 protein: CASSQVGTVNTEAFF; CDR3 DNA: TGCGCCAGCAGCCAAGTGGGGACGGTGAACACTGAAGCTTTCTTT
V gene: TRBV11-2; J gene: TRBJ2-7; D gene: -; clone size: few; CDR3 protein: CASSLGNSGYEQYF; CDR3 DNA: TGTGCCAGCAGCTTAGGTAATAGCGGCTACGAGCAGTACTTC
V gene: TRBV4-1; J gene: TRBJ1-1; D gene: -; clone size: -; CDR3 protein: CASSHDLLRDTEAFF; CDR3 DNA: TGCGCCAGCAGCCATGACCTCTTGAGGGACACTGAAGCTTTCTTT
V gene: TRBV2; J gene: TRBJ2-5; D gene: -; clone size: once; CDR3 protein: CASSVPMRAQYF; CDR3 DNA: TGTGCCAGCAGTGTACCTATGAGGGCCCAGTACTTC
V gene: TRBV14; J gene: TRBJ1-3; D gene: -; clone size: few; CDR3 protein: CASSQARAGNTIYF; CDR3 DNA: TGTGCCAGCAGCCAAGCCAGGGCAGGAAACACCATATATTTT
V gene: TRBV2; J gene: TRBJ1-4; D gene: -; clone size: -; CDR3 protein: CASRRQGEKLFF; CDR3 DNA: TGTGCCAGCAGGAGACAAGGTGAAAAACTGTTTTTT
V gene: TRBV18; J gene: TRBJ1-2; D gene: TRBD1; clone size: -; CDR3 protein: CASSPDRGFNYGYTF; CDR3 DNA: TGTGCCAGCTCACCGGACAGGGGATTTAACTATGGCTACACCTTC
V gene: TRBV21-1; J gene: TRBJ1-2; D gene: -; clone size: -; CDR3 protein: CASSGVADRTLWGYTF; CDR3 DNA: TGTGCCAGCAGCGGAGTTGCGGACAGAACTCTCTGGGGCTACACCTTC
V gene: TRBV28; J gene: TRBJ2-5; D gene: -; clone size: -; CDR3 protein: CASSLMRLQHKTQYF; CDR3 DNA: TGTGCCAGCAGTTTAATGAGACTCCAACATAAGACCCAGTACTTC
V gene: TRBV18; J gene: TRBJ1-1; D gene: -; clone size: -; CDR3 protein: CASSPPGRANTEAFF; CDR3 DNA: TGTGCCAGCTCACCACCGGGCAGGGCGAACACTGAAGCTTTCTTT
V gene: TRBV5-4; J gene: TRBJ1-2; D gene: -; clone size: -; CDR3 protein: CASSLGPGGPPGYTF; CDR3 DNA: TGTGCCAGCAGCTTGGGTCCAGGAGGCCCTCCTGGCTACACCTTC
V gene: TRBV5-6; J gene: TRBJ2-7; D gene: -; clone size: -; CDR3 protein: CASSLVGGHEQYF; CDR3 DNA: TGTGCCAGCAGCTTGGTCGGAGGCCACGAGCAGTACTTC
V gene: TRBV29-1; J gene: TRBJ2-1; D gene: -; clone size: few; CDR3 protein: CSVDFRSNEQFF; CDR3 DNA: TGCAGCGTTGATTTTAGGAGCAATGAGCAGTTCTTC
V gene: TRBV2; J gene: TRBJ2-2; D gene: -; clone size: -; CDR3 protein: CASSESRGGSELFF; CDR3 DNA: TGTGCCAGCAGTGAAAGTCGAGGGGGGTCGGAGCTGTTTTTT
V gene: TRBV6-6; J gene: TRBJ2-5; D gene: -; clone size: -; CDR3 protein: CASSSSTETQYF; CDR3 DNA: TGTGCCAGCAGTTCGAGCACAGAGACCCAGTACTTC
V gene: TRBV5-8; J gene: TRBJ2-7; D gene: TRBD1; clone size: -; CDR3 protein: CASRGQGATNEQYF; CDR3 DNA: TGTGCCAGCAGGGGCCAGGGGGCGACTAACGAGCAGTACTTC
V gene: TRBV13; J gene: TRBJ1-3; D gene: TRBD1; clone size: -; CDR3 protein: CASSFHPGGAGNTIYF; CDR3 DNA: TGTGCCAGCAGCTTCCATCCAGGGGGAGCGGGAAACACCATATATTTT
V gene: TRBV10-2; J gene: TRBJ2-1; D gene: TRBD2; clone size: once; CDR3 protein: CASSDPGLVRSYNEQFF; CDR3 DNA: TGCGCCAGCAGTGATCCGGGACTAGTTCGATCCTACAATGAGCAGTTCTTC
V gene: TRBV6-5; J gene: TRBJ1-6; D gene: -; clone size: -; CDR3 protein: CATTFSAWNSPLHF; CDR3 DNA: TGTGCCACCACCTTCTCGGCGTGGAATTCACCCCTCCACTTT
V gene: TRBV4-2; J gene: TRBJ1-5; D gene: -; clone size: -; CDR3 protein: CASSQLAGGDQPQHF; CDR3 DNA: TGTGCCAGCAGCCAATTAGCGGGTGGGGATCAGCCCCAGCATTTT
V gene: TRBV7-9; J gene: TRBJ2-3; D gene: TRBD1; clone size: -; CDR3 protein: CASSLWTGSDTQYF; CDR3 DNA: TGTGCCAGCAGCTTATGGACAGGGTCGGATACGCAGTATTTT
V gene: TRBV4-1; J gene: TRBJ2-2; D gene: -; clone size: -; CDR3 protein: CASSQERAGELFF; CDR3 DNA: TGCGCCAGCAGCCAAGAACGGGCCGGGGAGCTGTTTTTT
V gene: TRBV7-9; J gene: TRBJ2-7; D gene: -; clone size: few; CDR3 protein: CASSPSGAKDYEQYF; CDR3 DNA: TGTGCCAGCAGCCCAAGTGGAGCGAAAGACTACGAGCAGTACTTC
V gene: TRBV29-1; J gene: TRBJ2-1; D gene: -; clone size: -; CDR3 protein: CSVEAGLVTEQFF; CDR3 DNA: TGCAGCGTTGAAGCCGGACTGGTCACTGAGCAGTTCTTC
V gene: TRBV18; J gene: TRBJ1-5; D gene: -; clone size: -; CDR3 protein: CASSPTGNQPQHF; CDR3 DNA: TGTGCCAGCTCACCCACAGGGAATCAGCCCCAGCATTTT
V gene: TRBV5-1; J gene: TRBJ1-6; D gene: -; clone size: once; CDR3 protein: CASREGESPLHF; CDR3 DNA: TGCGCCAGCAGGGAGGGTGAGTCACCCCTCCACTTT
V gene: TRBV2; J gene: TRBJ1-5; D gene: -; clone size: -; CDR3 protein: CASSDWNGNQPQHF; CDR3 DNA: TGTGCCAGCAGTGATTGGAATGGAAATCAGCCCCAGCATTTT
V gene: TRBV19; J gene: TRBJ2-4; D gene: TRBD1; clone size: -; CDR3 protein: CASSMTGDLTGQYF; CDR3 DNA: TGTGCCAGTAGTATGACAGGGGACCTGACGGGTCAGTACTTC
V gene: TRBV7-9; J gene: TRBJ1-2; D gene: TRBD1; clone size: few; CDR3 protein: CASSSQGAYYGYTF; CDR3 DNA: TGTGCCAGCAGCTCACAGGGGGCCTACTATGGCTACACCTTC
V gene: TRBV9; J gene: TRBJ2-2; D gene: -; clone size: -; CDR3 protein: CASSDRNTNTGELFF; CDR3 DNA: TGTGCCAGCAGCGATAGGAATACTAACACCGGGGAGCTGTTTTTT
V gene: TRBV6-5; J gene: TRBJ1-5; D gene: -; clone size: few; CDR3 protein: CASSYSSGEDQPQHF; CDR3 DNA: TGTGCCAGCAGTTACTCGAGTGGAGAGGATCAGCCCCAGCATTTT
V gene: TRBV28; J gene: TRBJ2-7; D gene: -; clone size: -; CDR3 protein: CATRGRITYEQYF; CDR3 DNA: TGTGCCACCCGAGGGAGGATTACCTACGAGCAGTACTTC